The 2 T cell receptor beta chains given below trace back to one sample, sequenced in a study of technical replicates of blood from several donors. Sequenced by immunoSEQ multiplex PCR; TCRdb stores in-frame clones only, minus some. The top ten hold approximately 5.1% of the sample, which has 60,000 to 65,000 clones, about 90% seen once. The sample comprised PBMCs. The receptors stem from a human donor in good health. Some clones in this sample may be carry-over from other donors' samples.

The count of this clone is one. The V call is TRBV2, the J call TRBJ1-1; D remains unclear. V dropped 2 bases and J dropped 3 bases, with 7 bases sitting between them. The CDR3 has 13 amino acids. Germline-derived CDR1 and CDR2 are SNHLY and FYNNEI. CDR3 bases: TGTGCCAGCAGTGAATCCCCGGACACTGAAGCTTTCTTT. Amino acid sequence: CASSESPDTEAFF.

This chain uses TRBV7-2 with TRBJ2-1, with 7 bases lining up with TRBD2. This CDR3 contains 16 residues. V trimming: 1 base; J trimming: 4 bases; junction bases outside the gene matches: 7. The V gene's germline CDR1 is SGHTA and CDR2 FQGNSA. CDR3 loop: CASSLVAGREYNEQFF. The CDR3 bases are TGTGCCAGCAGCTTAGTGGCGGGGCGGGAGTACAATGAGCAGTTCTTC.